The clone carrying this TCR beta chain has a single count. Participants spanned ages roughly 18 to 95 years and resided in fewer than 30 US areas. Sequencing used immunoSEQ multiplex PCR; TCRdb keeps in-frame clones, though not all of them. The sample lists a few hundred thousand clones, around 87% occurring once. This sample is drawn from a study of blood T cell repertoires in COVID-19. At the level of the study: Both acute and convalescent COVID-19 samples were obtained from the United States, Italy and Spain. PBMCs, B-cell-depleted T cells, or T cells were the source of the cDNA or gDNA that made up the material.

V lost 1 base and J 6 bases, leaving 10 bases between the germline ends. Germline V gene lookup returns CDR1 LGHDT and CDR2 YNNKEL (reference sequence). CDR3 size: 13 residues. This chain uses TRBV3-1 (or the pseudogene TRBV3-2) with TRBJ2-7; D ambiguous. The sequenced sample consisted of PBMCs or T cells enriched from blood (not recorded which). This TCR came from a man aged 35 to 55 in a cohort exposed to, infected with or recovered from COVID-19 (not recorded which). CDR3 sequence: CASSQGALTEQYF. The CDR3 nucleotides are TGTGCCAGCAGCCAAGGGGCCTTGACCGAGCAGTACTTC.